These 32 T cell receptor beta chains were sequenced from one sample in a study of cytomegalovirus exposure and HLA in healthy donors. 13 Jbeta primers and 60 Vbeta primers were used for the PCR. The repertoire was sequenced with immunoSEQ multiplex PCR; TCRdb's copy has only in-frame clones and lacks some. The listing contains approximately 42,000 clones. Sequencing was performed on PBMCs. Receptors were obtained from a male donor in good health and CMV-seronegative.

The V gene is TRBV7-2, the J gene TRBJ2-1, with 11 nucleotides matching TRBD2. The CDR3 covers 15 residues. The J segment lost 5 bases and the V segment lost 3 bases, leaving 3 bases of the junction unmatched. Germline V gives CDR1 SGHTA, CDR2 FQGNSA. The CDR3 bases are TGTGCCAGCAGCTTTACTAGCGGGAGCCACAATGAGCAGTTCTTC. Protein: CASSFTSGSHNEQFF.

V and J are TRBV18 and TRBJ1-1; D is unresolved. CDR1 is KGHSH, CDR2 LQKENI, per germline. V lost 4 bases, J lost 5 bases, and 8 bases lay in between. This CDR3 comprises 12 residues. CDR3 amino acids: CASSRTGTEAFF. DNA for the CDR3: TGTGCCAGCTCACGTACGGGGACTGAAGCTTTCTTT.

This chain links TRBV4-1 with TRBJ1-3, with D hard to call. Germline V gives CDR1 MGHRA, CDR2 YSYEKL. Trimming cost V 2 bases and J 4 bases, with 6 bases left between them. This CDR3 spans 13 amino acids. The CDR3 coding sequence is TGCGCCAGCAGCCAATTGGGCGGAAACACCATATATTTT. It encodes CASSQLGGNTIYF.

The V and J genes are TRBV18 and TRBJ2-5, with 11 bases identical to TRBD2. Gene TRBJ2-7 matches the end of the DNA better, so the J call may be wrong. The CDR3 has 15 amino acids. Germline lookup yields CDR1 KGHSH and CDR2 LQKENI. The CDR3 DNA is TGTGCCAGCTCAGAAGGGACTAGCGGACTCTACGAGCAGTACTTC. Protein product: CASSEGTSGLYEQYF.

The CDR3 nucleotides are TGTGCCAGCAGCTCCACCCGGTCGGGTACCTACGAGCAGTACTTC. As protein: CASSSTRSGTYEQYF. J is TRBJ2-7 and V is TRBV13; D not resolved. CDR1 and CDR2 from the germline V gene are PRHDT and FYEKMQ (reference sequence). V lost 4 bases and J lost 2, with 15 bases in between. The CDR3 consists of 15 residues.

The CDR3 DNA reads TGTGCCAGCAGTTCAGGGGGAGGTTCTTACGAGCAGTACTTC. Translated, it gives CASSSGGGSYEQYF. The chain is built from TRBV28 and TRBJ2-7; a possible D gene is TRBD1 (7 bases). Deletions cut 4 bases from V and 4 bases from J, with 14 bases between. This CDR3 is 14 amino acids long. CDR1 and CDR2 from the germline V gene are MDHEN and SYDVKM.

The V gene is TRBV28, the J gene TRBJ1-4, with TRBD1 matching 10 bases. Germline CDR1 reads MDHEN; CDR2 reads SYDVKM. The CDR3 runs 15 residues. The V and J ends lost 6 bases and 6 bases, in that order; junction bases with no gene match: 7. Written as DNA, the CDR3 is TGTGCCAGCAGGGATCCCGGGACAGGGGATGAAAAACTGTTTTTT. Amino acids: CASRDPGTGDEKLFF.

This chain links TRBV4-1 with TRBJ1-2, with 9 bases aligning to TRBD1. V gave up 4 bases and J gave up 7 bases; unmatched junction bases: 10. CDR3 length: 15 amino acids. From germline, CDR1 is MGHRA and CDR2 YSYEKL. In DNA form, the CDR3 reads TGCGCCAGCAGCCCACGGACAGGGGAGGGGCGTGGCTACACCTTC. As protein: CASSPRTGEGRGYTF.

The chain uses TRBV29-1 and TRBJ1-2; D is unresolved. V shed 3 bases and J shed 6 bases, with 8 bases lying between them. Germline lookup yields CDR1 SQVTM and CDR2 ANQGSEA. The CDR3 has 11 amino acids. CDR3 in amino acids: CSVDGGNGYTF. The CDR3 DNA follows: TGCAGCGTTGACGGCGGGAATGGCTACACCTTC.

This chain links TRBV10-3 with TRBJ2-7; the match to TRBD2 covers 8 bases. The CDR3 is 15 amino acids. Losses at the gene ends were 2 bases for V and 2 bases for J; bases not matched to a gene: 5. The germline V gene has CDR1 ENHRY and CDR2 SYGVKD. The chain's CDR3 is CAISEGSGNTYEQYF. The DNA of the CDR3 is TGTGCCATCAGTGAGGGTAGCGGGAACACCTACGAGCAGTACTTC.

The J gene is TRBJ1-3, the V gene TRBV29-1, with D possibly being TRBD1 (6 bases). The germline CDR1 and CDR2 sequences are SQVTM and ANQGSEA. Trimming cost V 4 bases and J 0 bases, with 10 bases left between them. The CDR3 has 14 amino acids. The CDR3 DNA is TGCAGCGTTGCGACAGGACTCTCTGGAAACACCATATATTTT. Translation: CSVATGLSGNTIYF.

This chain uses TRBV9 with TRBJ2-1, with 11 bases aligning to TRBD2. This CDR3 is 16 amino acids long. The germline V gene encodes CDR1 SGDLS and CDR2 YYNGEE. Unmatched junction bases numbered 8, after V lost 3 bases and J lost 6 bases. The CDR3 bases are TGTGCCAGCAGCGGCACCGGGACTAGCGGCCTCAATGAGCAGTTCTTC. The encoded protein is CASSGTGTSGLNEQFF.

CDR3 DNA: TGTGCCAGCCGGTACAGGGAAACCTACGAGCAGTACTTC. Protein sequence: CASRYRETYEQYF. V is TRBV6-6 and J is TRBJ2-7; TRBD1 might be the D (6 bases). V dropped 8 bases and J dropped 2 bases, with 13 bases sitting between them. The germline V gene encodes CDR1 MNHNY and CDR2 SVGAGI (reference sequence). CDR3 length: 13 amino acids.

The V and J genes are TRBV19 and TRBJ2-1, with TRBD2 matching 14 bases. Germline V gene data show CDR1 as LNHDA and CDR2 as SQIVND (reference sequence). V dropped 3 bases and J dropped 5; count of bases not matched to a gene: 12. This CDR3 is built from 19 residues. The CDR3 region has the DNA TGTGCCAGTAGTATTTCTTCGCCGGGACTAGCGGGAGCGAACAATGAGCAGTTCTTC. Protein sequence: CASSISSPGLAGANNEQFF.

The CDR3 here is CASSETGEKLFF. The CDR3 DNA reads TGTGCCAGCAGTGAAACGGGGGAAAAACTGTTTTTT. V gene TRBV2 combines with J gene TRBJ1-4; D remains ambiguous. Deletions cut 2 bases from V and 8 bases from J, with 6 bases between. CDR3 length: 12 residues. CDR1 and CDR2 (germline): SNHLY, FYNNEI.

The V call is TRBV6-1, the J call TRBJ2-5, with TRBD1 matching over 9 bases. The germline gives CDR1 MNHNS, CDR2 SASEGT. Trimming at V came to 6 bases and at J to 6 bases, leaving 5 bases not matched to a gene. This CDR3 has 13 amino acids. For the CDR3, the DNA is TGTGCCAGCAGGGGACAGGGAAGACAGACCCAGTACTTC. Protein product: CASRGQGRQTQYF.

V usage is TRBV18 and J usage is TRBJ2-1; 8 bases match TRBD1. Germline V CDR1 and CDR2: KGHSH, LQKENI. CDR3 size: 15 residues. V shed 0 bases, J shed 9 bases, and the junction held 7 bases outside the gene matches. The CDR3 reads CASSPPGQAYGEQFF. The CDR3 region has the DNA TGTGCCAGCTCACCACCGGGACAGGCCTATGGTGAGCAGTTCTTC. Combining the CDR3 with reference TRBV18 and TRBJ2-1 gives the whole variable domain NAGVMQNPRHLVRRRGQEARLRCSPMKGHSHVYWYRQLPEEGLKFMVYLQKENIIDESGMPKERFSAEFPKEGPSILRIQQVVRGDSAAYFCASSPPGQAYGEQFFGPGTRLTVL.

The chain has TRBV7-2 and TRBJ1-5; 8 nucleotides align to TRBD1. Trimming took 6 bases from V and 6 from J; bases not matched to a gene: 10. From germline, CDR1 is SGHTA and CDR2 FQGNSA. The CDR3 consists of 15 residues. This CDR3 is CASSGGQGKIQPQHF. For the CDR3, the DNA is TGTGCCAGCAGTGGCGGACAGGGTAAAATTCAGCCCCAGCATTTT. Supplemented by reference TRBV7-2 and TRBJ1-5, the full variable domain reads GAGVSQSPSNKVTEKGKDVELRCDPISGHTALYWYRQSLGQGLEFLIYFQGNSAPDKSGLPSDRFSAERTGGSVSTLTIQRTQQEDSAVYLCASSGGQGKIQPQHFGDGTRLSIL.

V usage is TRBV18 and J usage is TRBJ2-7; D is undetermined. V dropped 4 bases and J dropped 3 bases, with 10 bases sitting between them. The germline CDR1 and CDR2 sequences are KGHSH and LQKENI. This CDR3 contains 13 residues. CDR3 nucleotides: TGTGCCAGCTCACTTAGAATTTACTACGAGCAGTACTTC. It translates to CASSLRIYYEQYF.

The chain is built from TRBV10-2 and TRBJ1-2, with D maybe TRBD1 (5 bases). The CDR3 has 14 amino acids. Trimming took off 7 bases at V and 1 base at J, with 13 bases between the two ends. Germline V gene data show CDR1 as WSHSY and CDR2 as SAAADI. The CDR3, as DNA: TGCGCCAGCAACGGCGGGACCGATAACTATGGCTACACCTTC. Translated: CASNGGTDNYGYTF.

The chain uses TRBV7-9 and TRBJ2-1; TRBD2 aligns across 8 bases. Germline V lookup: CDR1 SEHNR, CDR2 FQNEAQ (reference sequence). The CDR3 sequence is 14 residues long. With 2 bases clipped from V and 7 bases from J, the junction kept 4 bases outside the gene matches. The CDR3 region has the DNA TGTGCCAGCAGCTTACTCGGACTAGCAAATGAGCAGTTCTTC. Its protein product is CASSLLGLANEQFF.

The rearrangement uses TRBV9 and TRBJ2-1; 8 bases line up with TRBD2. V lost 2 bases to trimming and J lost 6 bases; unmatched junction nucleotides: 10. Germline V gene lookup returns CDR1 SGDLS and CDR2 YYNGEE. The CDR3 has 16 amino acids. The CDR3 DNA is TGTGCCAGCAGCGTCTCTACTACGGGAGGGCGCAATGAGCAGTTCTTC. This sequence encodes CASSVSTTGGRNEQFF.

The CDR3 sequence is CASSFGRTGSTQFF. DNA for the CDR3: TGTGCCAGCAGCTTTGGGAGGACAGGGTCCACGCAGTTCTTC. This rearrangement joins TRBV7-9 to TRBJ2-1; 8 bases align to TRBD1. Germline CDR1 SEHNR, CDR2 FQNEAQ (reference sequence). V shed 3 bases, J shed 12 bases, and the junction held 10 bases outside the gene matches. CDR3 length equals 14 residues. The entire variable domain, with the rest obtained from reference TRBV7-9 and TRBJ2-1, is as follows: DTGVSQNPRHKITKRGQNVTFRCDPISEHNRLYWYRQTLGQGPEFLTYFQNEAQLEKSRLLSDRFSAERPKGSFSTLEIQRTEQGDSAMYLCASSFGRTGSTQFFGPGTRLTVL.

The CDR3 region is CSAKPGTGSYNEQFF. The DNA of the CDR3 is TGCAGCGCCAAACCCGGGACAGGCTCCTACAATGAGCAGTTCTTC. The rearrangement uses TRBV29-1 and TRBJ2-1; 8 positions match TRBD1. Per germline, CDR1 SQVTM and CDR2 ANQGSEA. The CDR3 covers 15 residues. V trimming: 7 bases; J trimming: 0 bases; junction bases outside the gene matches: 8.

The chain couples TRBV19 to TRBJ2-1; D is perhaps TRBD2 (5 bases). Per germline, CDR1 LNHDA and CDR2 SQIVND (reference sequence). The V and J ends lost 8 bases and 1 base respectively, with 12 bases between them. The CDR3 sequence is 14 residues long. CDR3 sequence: CASVRGGSYNEQFF. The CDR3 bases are TGTGCCAGTGTCCGAGGAGGTTCCTACAATGAGCAGTTCTTC. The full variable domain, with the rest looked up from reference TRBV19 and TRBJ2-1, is DGGITQSPKYLFRKEGQNVTLSCEQNLNHDAMYWYRQDPGQGLRLIYYSQIVNDFQKGDIAEGYSVSREKKESFPLTVTSAQKNPTAFYLCASVRGGSYNEQFFGPGTRLTVL.

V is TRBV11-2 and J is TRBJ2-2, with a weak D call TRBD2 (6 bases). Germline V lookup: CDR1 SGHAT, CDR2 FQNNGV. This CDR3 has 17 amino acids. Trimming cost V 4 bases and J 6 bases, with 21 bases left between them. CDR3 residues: CASSSRSRGEGAGELFF. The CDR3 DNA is TGTGCCAGCAGCTCAAGGTCCCGCGGGGAAGGGGCCGGGGAGCTGTTTTTT.

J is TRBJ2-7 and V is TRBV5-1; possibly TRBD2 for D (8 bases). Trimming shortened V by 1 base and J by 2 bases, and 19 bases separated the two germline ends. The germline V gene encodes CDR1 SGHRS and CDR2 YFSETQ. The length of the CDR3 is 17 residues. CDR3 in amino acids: CASSLWDSGSPAYEQYF. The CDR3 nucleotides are TGCGCCAGCAGCTTGTGGGACAGCGGGAGCCCGGCCTACGAGCAGTACTTC.

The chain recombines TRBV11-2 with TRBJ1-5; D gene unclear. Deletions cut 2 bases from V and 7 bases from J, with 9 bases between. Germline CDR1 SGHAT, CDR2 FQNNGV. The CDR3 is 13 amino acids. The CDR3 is CASSLSSLQPQHF. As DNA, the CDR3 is TGTGCCAGCAGCTTAAGTAGCTTACAGCCCCAGCATTTT. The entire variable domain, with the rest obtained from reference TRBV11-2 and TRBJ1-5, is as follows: EAGVAQSPRYKIIEKRQSVAFWCNPISGHATLYWYQQILGQGPKLLIQFQNNGVVDDSQLPKDRFSAERLKGVDSTLKIQPAKLEDSAVYLCASSLSSLQPQHFGDGTRLSIL.

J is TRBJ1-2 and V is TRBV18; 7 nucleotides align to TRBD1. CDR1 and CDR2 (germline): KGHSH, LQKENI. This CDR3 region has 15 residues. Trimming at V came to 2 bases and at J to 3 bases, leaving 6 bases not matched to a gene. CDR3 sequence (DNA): TGTGCCAGCTCACCATCGGAGGGGGCCGACTATGGCTACACCTTC. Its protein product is CASSPSEGADYGYTF.

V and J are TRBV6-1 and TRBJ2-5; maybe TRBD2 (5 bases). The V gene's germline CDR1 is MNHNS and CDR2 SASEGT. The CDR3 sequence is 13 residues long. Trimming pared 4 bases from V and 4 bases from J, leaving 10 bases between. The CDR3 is CASSVRGGETQYF. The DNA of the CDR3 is TGTGCCAGCAGTGTACGGGGTGGAGAGACCCAGTACTTC.

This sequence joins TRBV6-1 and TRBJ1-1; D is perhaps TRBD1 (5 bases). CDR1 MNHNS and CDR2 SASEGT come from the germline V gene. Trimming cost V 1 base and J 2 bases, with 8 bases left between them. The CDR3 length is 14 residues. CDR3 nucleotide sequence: TGTGCCAGCAGTGAAGGATGGACAAACACTGAAGCTTTCTTT. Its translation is CASSEGWTNTEAFF.

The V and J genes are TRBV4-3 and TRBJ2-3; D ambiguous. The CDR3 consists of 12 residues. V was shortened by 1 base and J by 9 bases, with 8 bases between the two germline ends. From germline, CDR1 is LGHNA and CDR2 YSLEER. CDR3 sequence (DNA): TGCGCCAGCAGCCAAGTAGGCGGAACGCAGTATTTT. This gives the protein CASSQVGGTQYF.